This TCR beta chain was identified during a study of blood T cell repertoires in COVID-19. Germline V CDR1 and CDR2: MNHEY, SVGAGI. Trimming removed 1 base at V and 1 base at J, with 4 bases between. This CDR3 contains 13 residues. Sequenced by immunoSEQ multiplex PCR; TCRdb stores in-frame clones only, minus some. Among 150,000 to 200,000 clones listed, around 90% were seen once. The chain uses TRBV6-5 and TRBJ1-1; D not certain. This clonotype was sampled from a man aged 60 to 75 with active or convalescent COVID-19. Sequenced material: peripheral blood. The CDR3, as DNA: TGTGCCAGCAGTTACTGGCAGAACACTGAAGCTTTCTTT. Translation: CASSYWQNTEAFF.